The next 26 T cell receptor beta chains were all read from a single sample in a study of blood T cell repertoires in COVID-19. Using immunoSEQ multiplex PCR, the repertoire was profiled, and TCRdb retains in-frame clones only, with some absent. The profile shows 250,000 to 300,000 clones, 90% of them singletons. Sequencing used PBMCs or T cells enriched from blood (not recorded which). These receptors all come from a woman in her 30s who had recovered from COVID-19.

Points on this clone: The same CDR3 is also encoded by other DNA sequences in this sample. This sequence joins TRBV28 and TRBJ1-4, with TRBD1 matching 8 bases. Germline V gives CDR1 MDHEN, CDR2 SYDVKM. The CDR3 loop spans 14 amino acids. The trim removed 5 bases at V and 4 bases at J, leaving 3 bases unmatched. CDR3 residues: CASSTTGVNEKLFF. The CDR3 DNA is TGTGCCAGCAGTACGACAGGGGTTAATGAAAAACTGTTTTTT. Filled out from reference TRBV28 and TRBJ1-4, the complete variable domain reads DVKVTQSSRYLVKRTGEKVFLECVQDMDHENMFWYRQDPGLGLRLIYFSYDVKMKEKGDIPEGYSVSREKKERFSLILESASTNQTSMYLCASSTTGVNEKLFFGSGTQLSVL.

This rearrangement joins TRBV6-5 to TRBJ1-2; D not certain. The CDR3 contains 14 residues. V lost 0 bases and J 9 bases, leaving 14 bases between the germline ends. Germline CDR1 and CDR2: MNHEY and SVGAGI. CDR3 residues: CASSYSLGRVSYTF. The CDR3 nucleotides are TGTGCCAGCAGTTACTCTCTCGGGAGGGTTAGCTACACCTTC.

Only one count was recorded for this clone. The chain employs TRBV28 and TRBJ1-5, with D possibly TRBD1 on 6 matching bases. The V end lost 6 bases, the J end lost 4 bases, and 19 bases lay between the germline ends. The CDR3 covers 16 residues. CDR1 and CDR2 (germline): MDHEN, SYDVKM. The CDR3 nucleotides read TGTGCCAGCAGCTCCACTCCGACAGGAAGGAATCAGCCCCAGCATTTT. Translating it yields CASSSTPTGRNQPQHF.

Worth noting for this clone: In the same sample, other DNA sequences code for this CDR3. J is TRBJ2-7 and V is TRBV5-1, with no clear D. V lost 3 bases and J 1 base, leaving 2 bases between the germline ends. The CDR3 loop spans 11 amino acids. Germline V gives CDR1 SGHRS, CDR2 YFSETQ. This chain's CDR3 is CASSSSYEQYF. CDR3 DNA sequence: TGCGCCAGCAGCTCATCCTACGAGCAGTACTTC.

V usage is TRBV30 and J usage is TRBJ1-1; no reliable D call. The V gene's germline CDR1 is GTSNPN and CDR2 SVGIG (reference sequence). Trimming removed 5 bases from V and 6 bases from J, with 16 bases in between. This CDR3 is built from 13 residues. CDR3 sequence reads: CAWEAGNGPEAFF. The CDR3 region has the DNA TGTGCCTGGGAGGCGGGGAACGGTCCTGAAGCTTTCTTT.

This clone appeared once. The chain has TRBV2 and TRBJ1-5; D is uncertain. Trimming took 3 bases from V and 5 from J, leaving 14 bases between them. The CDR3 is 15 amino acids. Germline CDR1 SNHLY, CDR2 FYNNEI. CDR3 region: CASSENLRLYQPQHF. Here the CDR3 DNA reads TGTGCCAGCAGTGAGAATTTAAGACTCTATCAGCCCCAGCATTTT.

DNA of the CDR3: TGTGCCAGCAGCCCCGGTGGGGCTAGCACAGATACGCAGTATTTT. Translated: CASSPGGASTDTQYF. The J gene is TRBJ2-3, the V gene TRBV3-1 (or the pseudogene TRBV3-2), with D perhaps TRBD1 (5 bases). Germline assignment: CDR1 LGHDT and CDR2 YNNKEL (reference sequence). CDR3 length: 15 residues. Trimming stripped 4 bases from V and 0 bases from J, with 11 bases between.

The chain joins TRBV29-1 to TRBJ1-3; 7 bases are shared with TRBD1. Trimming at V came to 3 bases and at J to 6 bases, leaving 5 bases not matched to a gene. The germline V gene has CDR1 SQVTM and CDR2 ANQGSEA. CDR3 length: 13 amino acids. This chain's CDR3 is CSVEGRGENTIYF. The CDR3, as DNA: TGCAGCGTTGAGGGCAGGGGGGAAAACACCATATATTTT. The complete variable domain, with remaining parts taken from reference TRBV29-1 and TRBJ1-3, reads SAVISQKPSRDICQRGTSLTIQCQVDSQVTMMFWYRQQPGQSLTLIATANQGSEATYESGFVIDKFPISRPNLTFSTLTVSNMSPEDSSIYLCSVEGRGENTIYFGEGSWLTVV.

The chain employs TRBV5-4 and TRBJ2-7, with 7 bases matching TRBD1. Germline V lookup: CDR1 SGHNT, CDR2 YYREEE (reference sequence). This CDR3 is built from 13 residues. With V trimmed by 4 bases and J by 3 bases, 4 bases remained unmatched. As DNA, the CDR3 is TGTGCCAGCAGCGGTTCAGGGGGCTACGAGCAGTACTTC. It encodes CASSGSGGYEQYF.

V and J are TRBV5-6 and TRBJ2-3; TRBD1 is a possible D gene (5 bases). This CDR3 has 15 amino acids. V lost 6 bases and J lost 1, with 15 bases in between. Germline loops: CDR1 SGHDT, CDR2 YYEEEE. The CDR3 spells CASTPLDSGTDTQYF. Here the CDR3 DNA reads TGTGCCAGCACCCCCCTTGACAGTGGCACAGATACGCAGTATTTT. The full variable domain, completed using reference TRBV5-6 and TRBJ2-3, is DAGVTQSPTHLIKTRGQQVTLRCSPKSGHDTVSWYQQALGQGPQFIFQYYEEEERQRGNFPDRFSGHQFPNYSSELNVNALLLGDSALYLCASTPLDSGTDTQYFGPGTRLTVL.

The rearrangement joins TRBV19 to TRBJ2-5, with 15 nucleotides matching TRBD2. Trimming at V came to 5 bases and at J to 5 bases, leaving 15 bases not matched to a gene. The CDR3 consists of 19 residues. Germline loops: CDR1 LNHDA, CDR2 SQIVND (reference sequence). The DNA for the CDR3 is TGTGCCAGTAGTCTCGGCGGACTAGCGGGAGGGCCGGGATTGGAGACCCAGTACTTC. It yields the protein CASSLGGLAGGPGLETQYF.

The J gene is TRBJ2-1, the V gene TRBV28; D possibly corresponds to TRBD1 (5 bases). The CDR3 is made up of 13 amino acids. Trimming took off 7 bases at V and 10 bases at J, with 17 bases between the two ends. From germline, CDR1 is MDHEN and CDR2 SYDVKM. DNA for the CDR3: TGTGCCAGCATATCCGTCAAGGGGCGGGAGCAGTTCTTC. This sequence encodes CASISVKGREQFF.

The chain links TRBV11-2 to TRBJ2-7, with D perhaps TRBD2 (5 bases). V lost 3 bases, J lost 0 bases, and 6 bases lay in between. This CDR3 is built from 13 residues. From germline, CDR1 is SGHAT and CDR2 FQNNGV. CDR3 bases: TGTGCCAGCAGCTTTGGGAGCTCCTACGAGCAGTACTTC. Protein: CASSFGSSYEQYF.

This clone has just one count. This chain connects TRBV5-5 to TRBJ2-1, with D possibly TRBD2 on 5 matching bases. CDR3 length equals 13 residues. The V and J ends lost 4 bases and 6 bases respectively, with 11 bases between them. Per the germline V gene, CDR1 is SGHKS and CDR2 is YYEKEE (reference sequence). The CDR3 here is CASSRAGFNEQFF. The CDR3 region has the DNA TGTGCCAGCAGCCGGGCGGGTTTCAATGAGCAGTTCTTC.

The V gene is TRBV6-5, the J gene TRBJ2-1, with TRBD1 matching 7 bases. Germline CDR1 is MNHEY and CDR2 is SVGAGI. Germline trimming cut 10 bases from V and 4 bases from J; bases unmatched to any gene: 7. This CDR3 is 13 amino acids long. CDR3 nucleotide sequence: TGTGCCATCGGTAGGGGGCCTTACAATGAGCAGTTCTTC. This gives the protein CAIGRGPYNEQFF.

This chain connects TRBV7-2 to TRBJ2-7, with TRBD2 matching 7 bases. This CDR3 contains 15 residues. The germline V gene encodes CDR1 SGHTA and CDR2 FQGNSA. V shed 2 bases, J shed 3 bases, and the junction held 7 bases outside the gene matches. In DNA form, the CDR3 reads TGTGCCAGCAGCTTAATGGCGGGGGAGTTCTACGAGCAGTACTTC. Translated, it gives CASSLMAGEFYEQYF.

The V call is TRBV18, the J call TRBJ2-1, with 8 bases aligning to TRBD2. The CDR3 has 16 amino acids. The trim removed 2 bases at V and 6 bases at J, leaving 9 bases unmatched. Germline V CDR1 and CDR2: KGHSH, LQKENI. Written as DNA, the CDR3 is TGTGCCAGCTCACCATTTTCGGGAGGGGCTGGCAATGAGCAGTTCTTC. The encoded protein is CASSPFSGGAGNEQFF.

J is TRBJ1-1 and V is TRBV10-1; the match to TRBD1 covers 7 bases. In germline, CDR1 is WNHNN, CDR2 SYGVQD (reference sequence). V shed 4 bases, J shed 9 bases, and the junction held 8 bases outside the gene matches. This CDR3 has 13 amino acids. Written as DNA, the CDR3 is TGCGCCAGCAGTGGTGTTGGGGACAGTAAAGCTTTCTTT. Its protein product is CASSGVGDSKAFF.

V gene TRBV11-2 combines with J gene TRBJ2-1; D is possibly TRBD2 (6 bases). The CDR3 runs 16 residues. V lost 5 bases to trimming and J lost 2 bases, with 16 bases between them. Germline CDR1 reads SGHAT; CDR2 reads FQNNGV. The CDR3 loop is CASSKVRGSPYNEQFF. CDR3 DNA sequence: TGTGCCAGCAGCAAAGTACGGGGGTCACCCTACAATGAGCAGTTCTTC.

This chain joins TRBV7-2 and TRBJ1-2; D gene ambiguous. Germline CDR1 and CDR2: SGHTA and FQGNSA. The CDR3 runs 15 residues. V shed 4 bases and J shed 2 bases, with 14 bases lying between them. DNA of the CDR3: TGTGCCAGCAGCTCGCCCGGAGATTCAAACTATGGCTACACCTTC. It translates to CASSSPGDSNYGYTF.

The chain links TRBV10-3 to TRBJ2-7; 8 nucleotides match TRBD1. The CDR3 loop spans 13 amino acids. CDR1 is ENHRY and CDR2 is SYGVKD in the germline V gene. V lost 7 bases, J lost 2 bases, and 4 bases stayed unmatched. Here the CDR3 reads CAIKDREPYEQYF. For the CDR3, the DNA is TGTGCCATCAAGGACAGGGAACCCTACGAGCAGTACTTC.

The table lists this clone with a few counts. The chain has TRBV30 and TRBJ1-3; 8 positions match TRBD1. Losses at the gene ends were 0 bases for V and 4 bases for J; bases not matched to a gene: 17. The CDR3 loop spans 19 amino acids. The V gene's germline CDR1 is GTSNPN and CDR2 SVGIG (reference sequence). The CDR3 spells CAWSVPALTGGPWGNTIYF. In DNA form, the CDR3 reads TGTGCCTGGAGTGTCCCTGCTCTTACAGGGGGACCTTGGGGAAACACCATATATTTT.

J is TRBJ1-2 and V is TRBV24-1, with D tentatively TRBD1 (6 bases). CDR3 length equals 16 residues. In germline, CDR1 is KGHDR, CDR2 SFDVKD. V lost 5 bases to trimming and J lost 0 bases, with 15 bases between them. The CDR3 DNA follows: TGTGCCACCAGTGGCAACCCGACAGGACCTAACTATGGCTACACCTTC. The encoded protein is CATSGNPTGPNYGYTF.

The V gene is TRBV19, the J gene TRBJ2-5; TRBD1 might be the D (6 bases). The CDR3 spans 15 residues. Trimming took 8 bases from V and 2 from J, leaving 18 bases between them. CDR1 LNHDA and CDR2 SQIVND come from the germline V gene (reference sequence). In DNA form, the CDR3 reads TGTGCCAGTGCCAGACGTTTGACAGGACAAGAGACCCAGTACTTC. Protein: CASARRLTGQETQYF.

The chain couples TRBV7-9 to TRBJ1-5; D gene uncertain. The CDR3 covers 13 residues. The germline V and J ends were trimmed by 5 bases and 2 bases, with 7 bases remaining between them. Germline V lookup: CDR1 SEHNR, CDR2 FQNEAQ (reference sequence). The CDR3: CASSPVGNQPQHF. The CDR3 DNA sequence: TGTGCCAGCAGCCCAGTCGGCAATCAGCCCCAGCATTTT.

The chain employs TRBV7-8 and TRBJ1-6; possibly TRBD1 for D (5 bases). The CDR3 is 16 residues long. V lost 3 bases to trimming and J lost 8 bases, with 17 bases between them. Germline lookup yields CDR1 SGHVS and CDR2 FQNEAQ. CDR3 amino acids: CASSFRPAGSYSPLHF. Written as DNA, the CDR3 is TGTGCCAGCAGCTTCCGGCCTGCAGGGTCCTATTCACCCCTCCACTTT.